Listed below are T cell receptor beta chains from one sample, sequenced in a study of radiotherapy plus CTLA-4 blockade in lung cancer. Produced via immunoSEQ multiplex PCR; TCRdb's table is partial and in-frame only. This sample yields fewer than 100,000 clones, of which around 83% are seen a single time; 0.82% belongs to the top ten. Material: peripheral blood, obtained from a patient treated with radiotherapy plus ipilimumab. The receptors stem from a human donor with non-small cell lung cancer who had stable disease on radiotherapy plus ipilimumab. Each CDR3 is given with its conserved first and last residue. The D gene is left open where the match is weak. The size entry is marked missing in some rows and otherwise reads once, few, many or a size class.

J	V	size	D	DNA	CDR3
TRBJ2-7	TRBV6-6	once	NA	TGTGCCAGCAGTTACTCGAGGGGGGGGTACGAGCAGTACTTC	CASSYSRGGYEQYF
TRBJ1-2	TRBV2	NA	NA	TGTGCCAGCAGAGAAACAGGGAACTATGGCTACACCTTC	CASRETGNYGYTF
TRBJ2-5	TRBV18	once	NA	TGTGCCAGCTCACCTCTGCAACAAGAGACCCAGTACTTC	CASSPLQQETQYF
TRBJ2-2	TRBV9	NA	TRBD1	TGTGCCAGCAGCCCCGGGACAGGGACGACAAACACCGGGGAGCTGTTTTTT	CASSPGTGTTNTGELFF
TRBJ2-1	TRBV7-2	few	TRBD2	TGTGCCAGCAGCCCGAGACTAGCGGTCGATGAGCAGTTCTTC	CASSPRLAVDEQFF
TRBJ1-2	TRBV21-1	few	NA	TGTGCCAGCAGCAAAAGGCAGCGGACTGATGGCTACACCTTC	CASSKRQRTDGYTF
TRBJ2-1	TRBV5-4	NA	NA	TGTGCCAGCAGCCCACAGGGTGGGACCTACAATGAGCAGTTCTTC	CASSPQGGTYNEQFF
TRBJ1-5	TRBV2	few	NA	TGTGCCAGCAGTGTACAGGGTGGTCAGCCCCAGCATTTT	CASSVQGGQPQHF
TRBJ1-2	TRBV15	NA	NA	TGTGCCACCAGCAGAGATCTGGCCAGGGCGGAATACGGCTACACCTTC	CATSRDLARAEYGYTF
TRBJ2-5	TRBV13	NA	TRBD1	TGTGCCAGCAGCCCCAGCAGGGGGCTGGGAGAGACCCAGTACTTC	CASSPSRGLGETQYF
TRBJ2-3	TRBV5-1	NA	NA	TGCGCCAGCAGCTTGGGGCCTACAGGGGCGGGGAGTGATACGCAGTATTTT	CASSLGPTGAGSDTQYF
TRBJ2-7	TRBV7-6	once	TRBD2	TGTGCCAGCAGCTTAGCGGGGGGGGAGCAGTACTTC	CASSLAGGEQYF
TRBJ1-6	TRBV11-2	NA	TRBD1	TGTGCCAGCAGCTTAGGGGGACAGGGGTTACCCCTCCACTTT	CASSLGGQGLPLHF
TRBJ1-2	TRBV27	NA	TRBD1	TGTGCCAGCGGACGGACAGGGAACTATGGCTACACCTTC	CASGRTGNYGYTF
TRBJ1-1	TRBV7-9	NA	NA	TGTGCCAGCAGCTTAGCGGATGAGTGGATTATGAACACTGAAGCTTTCTTT	CASSLADEWIMNTEAFF
TRBJ2-3	TRBV11-2	NA	NA	TGTGCCAGCAGCTCCACCACAGGGATCGATACGCAGTATTTT	CASSSTTGIDTQYF
TRBJ2-7	TRBV19	NA	TRBD2	TGTGCCAGTAGCCGACTAGCGGGAGGGCCCAGCGAGCAGTACTTC	CASSRLAGGPSEQYF
TRBJ2-7	TRBV28	NA	NA	TGTGCCAGCAGTTTACACCGACGAAGCTCCTACGAGCAGTACTTC	CASSLHRRSSYEQYF
TRBJ1-2	TRBV5-4	once	NA	TGTGCCAGCAGCCAACCGGGGGGCCTCTCAGTCTACACCTTC	CASSQPGGLSVYTF
TRBJ2-1	TRBV9	NA	TRBD2	TGTGCCAGCAACAGCGGGAGTTACAATGAGCAGTTCTTC	CASNSGSYNEQFF
TRBJ1-5	TRBV28	NA	NA	TGTGCCAGCAGTAGTATTTGGCAGCCCCAGCATTTT	CASSSIWQPQHF
TRBJ1-3	TRBV6-5	NA	NA	TGTGCCAGCAAGAACAGTCCCAACTCTGGAAACACCATATATTTT	CASKNSPNSGNTIYF
TRBJ1-6	TRBV28	once	NA	TGTGCCAGCGATCCAGGGGCAAATTCACCCCTCCACTTT	CASDPGANSPLHF
TRBJ2-5	TRBV7-2	NA	TRBD1	TGTGCCAGCAGGACAGGGGGCGCGTGGGAGACCCAGTACTTC	CASRTGGAWETQYF
TRBJ1-3	TRBV9	few	NA	TGTGCCAGCAGCGTAGGAATGACGGCTGGAAACACCATATATTTT	CASSVGMTAGNTIYF
TRBJ2-6	TRBV29-1	NA	NA	TGCAGCGTTTGGTCAGTTACCCCCTCTGGGGCCAACGTCCTGACTTTC	CSVWSVTPSGANVLTF
TRBJ1-6	TRBV7-2	NA	NA	TGTGCCAGCAGTCCCTATAATTCACCCCTCCACTTT	CASSPYNSPLHF
TRBJ1-5	TRBV10-3	NA	NA	TGTGCCATCAGTGAGGGGCAGAATGGTCAGCCCCAGCATTTT	CAISEGQNGQPQHF
TRBJ2-5	TRBV7-9	NA	NA	TGTGCCAGCAGCCTTCAGGGCGGAGAGGAGACCCAGTACTTC	CASSLQGGEETQYF
TRBJ2-6	TRBV9	NA	TRBD2	TGTGCCAGCAGCGGAAGACTAGCGGGAGGGCTGAGGGCCAACGTCCTGACTTTC	CASSGRLAGGLRANVLTF
TRBJ2-5	TRBV9	NA	TRBD2	TGTGCCAGCAGCGAAAGACTAGCGGGAGTAGAGACCCAGTACTTC	CASSERLAGVETQYF
TRBJ1-1	TRBV10-3	NA	TRBD1	TGTGCCATCAGTGAGCTGACAGGGGTCTCTGAAGCTTTCTTT	CAISELTGVSEAFF
TRBJ2-3	TRBV28	NA	NA	TGTGCCAGCAGTGTGAGGTCCCCGGCCTCCACAGATACGCAGTATTTT	CASSVRSPASTDTQYF
TRBJ1-3	TRBV7-8	once	NA	TGTGCCAGCAGCTTGCCAGGAACGTTAGGAAACACCATATATTTT	CASSLPGTLGNTIYF
TRBJ1-2	TRBV19	NA	NA	TGTGCCAGTAACGTGAGGGCCACAGGCCGCCGAGGGGGCTACACCTTC	CASNVRATGRRGGYTF
TRBJ1-1	TRBV9	NA	TRBD1	TGTGCCAGCAGCGTAGCGATACGCCCCGACAGGGACACTGAAGCTTTCTTT	CASSVAIRPDRDTEAFF